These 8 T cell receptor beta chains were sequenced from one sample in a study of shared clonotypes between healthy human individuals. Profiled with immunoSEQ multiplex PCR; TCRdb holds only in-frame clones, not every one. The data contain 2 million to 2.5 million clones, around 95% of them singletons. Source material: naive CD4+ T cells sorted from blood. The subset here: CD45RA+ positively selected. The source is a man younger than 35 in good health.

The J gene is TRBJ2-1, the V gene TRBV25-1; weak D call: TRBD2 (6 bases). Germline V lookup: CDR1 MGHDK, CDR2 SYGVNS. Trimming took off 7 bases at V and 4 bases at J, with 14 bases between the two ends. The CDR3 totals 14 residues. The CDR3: CASTGDPHYNEQFF. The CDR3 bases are TGTGCCAGCACGGGGGACCCCCATTACAATGAGCAGTTCTTC.

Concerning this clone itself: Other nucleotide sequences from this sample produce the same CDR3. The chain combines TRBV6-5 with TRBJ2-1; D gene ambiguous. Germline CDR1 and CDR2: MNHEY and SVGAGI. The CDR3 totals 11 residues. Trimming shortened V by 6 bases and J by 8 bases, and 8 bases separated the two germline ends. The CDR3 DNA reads TGTGCCAGCAGCCGTTTGGATGAGCAGTTCTTC. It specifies CASSRLDEQFF.

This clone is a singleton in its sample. In DNA form, the CDR3 reads TGTGCCAGCAGCCGAAGAGTTGGACCCGGTAATTCACCCCTCCACTTT. Translating gives CASSRRVGPGNSPLHF. The chain links TRBV5-4 to TRBJ1-6; D not resolved. CDR3 length: 16 residues. Germline CDR1 reads SGHNT; CDR2 reads YYREEE (reference sequence). Trimming stripped 4 bases from V and 6 bases from J, with 17 bases between. The full variable domain, in which reference TRBV5-4 and TRBJ1-6 provide the parts outside the CDR3, is ETGVTQSPTHLIKTRGQQVTLRCSSQSGHNTVSWYQQALGQGPQFIFQYYREEENGRGNFPPRFSGLQFPNYSSELNVNALELDDSALYLCASSRRVGPGNSPLHFGNGTRLTVT.

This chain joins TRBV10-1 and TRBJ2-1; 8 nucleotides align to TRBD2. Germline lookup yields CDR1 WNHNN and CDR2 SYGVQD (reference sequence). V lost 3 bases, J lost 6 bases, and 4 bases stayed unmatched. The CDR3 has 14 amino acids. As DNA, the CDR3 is TGCGCCAGCAGTGAATCGGGGGGGGTCAATGAGCAGTTCTTC. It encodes CASSESGGVNEQFF.

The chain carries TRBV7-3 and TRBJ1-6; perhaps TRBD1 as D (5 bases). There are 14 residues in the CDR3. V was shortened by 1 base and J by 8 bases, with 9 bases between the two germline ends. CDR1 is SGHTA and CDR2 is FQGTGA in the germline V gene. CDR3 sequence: CASSLRRGDSPLHF. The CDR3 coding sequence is TGTGCCAGCAGCTTAAGACGGGGGGATTCACCCCTCCACTTT.

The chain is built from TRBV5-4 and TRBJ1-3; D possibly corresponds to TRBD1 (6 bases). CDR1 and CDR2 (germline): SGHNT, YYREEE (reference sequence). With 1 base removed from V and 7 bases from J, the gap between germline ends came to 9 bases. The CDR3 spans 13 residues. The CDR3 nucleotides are TGTGCCAGCAGCTTGTCCCAGGGGAACACCATATATTTT. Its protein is CASSLSQGNTIYF.

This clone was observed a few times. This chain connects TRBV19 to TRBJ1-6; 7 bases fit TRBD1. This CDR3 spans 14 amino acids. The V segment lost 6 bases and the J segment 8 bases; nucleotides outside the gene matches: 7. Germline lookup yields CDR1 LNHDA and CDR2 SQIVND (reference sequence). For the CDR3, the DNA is TGTGCCAGTAGACCCACAGGGGCGGATTCACCCCTCCACTTT. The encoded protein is CASRPTGADSPLHF.

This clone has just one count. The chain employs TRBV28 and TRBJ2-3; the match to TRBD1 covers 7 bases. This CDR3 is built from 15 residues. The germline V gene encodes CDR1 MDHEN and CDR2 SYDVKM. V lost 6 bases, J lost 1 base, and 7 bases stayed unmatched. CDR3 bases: TGTGCCAGCAGCCAACGGGACAGACGCACAGATACGCAGTATTTT. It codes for CASSQRDRRTDTQYF.